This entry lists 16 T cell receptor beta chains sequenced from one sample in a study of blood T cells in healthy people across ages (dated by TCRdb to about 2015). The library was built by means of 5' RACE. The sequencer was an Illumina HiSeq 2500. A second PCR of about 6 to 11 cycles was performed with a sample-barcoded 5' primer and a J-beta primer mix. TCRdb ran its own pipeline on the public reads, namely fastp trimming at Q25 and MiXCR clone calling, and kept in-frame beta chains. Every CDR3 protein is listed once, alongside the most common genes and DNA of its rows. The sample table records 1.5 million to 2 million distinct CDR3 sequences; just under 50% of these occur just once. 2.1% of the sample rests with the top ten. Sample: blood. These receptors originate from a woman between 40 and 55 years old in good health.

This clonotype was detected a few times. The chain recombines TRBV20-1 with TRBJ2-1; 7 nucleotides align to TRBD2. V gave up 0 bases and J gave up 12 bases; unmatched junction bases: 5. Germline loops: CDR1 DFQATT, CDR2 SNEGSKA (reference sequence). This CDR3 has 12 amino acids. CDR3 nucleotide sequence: TGCAGTGCTAGAGAACCGCGCGGGGGGCAGTTCTTC. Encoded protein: CSAREPRGGQFF.

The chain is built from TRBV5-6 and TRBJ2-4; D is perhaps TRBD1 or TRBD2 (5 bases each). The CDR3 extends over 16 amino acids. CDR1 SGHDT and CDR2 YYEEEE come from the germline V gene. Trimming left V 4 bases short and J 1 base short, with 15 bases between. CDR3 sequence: CASSPSPGTAKNIQYF. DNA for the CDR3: TGTGCCAGCAGCCCGAGTCCGGGGACGGCCAAAAACATTCAGTACTTC.

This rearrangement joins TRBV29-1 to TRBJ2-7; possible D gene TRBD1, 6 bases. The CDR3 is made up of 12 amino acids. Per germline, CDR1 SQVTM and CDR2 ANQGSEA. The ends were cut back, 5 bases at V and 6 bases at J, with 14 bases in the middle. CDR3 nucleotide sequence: TGCAGCGTTAATTCACAGGGTTCCGAGCAGTACTTC. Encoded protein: CSVNSQGSEQYF.

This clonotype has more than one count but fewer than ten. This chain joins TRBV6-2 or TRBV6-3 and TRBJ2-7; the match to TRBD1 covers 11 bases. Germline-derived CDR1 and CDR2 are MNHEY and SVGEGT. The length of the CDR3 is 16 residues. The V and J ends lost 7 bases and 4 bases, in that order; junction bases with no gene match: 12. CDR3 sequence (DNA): TGTGCCAGCATTCAACTACCGGGACAGGGGGTTTACGAGCAGTACTTC. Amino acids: CASIQLPGQGVYEQYF.

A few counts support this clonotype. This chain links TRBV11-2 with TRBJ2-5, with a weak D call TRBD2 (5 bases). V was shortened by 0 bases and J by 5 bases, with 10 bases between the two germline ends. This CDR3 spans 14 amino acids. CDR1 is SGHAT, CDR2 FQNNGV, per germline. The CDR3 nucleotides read TGTGCCAGCAGCTTAGATTGGGGAGTCGAGACCCAGTACTTC. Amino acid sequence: CASSLDWGVETQYF. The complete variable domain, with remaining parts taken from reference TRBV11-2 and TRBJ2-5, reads EAGVAQSPRYKIIEKRQSVAFWCNPISGHATLYWYQQILGQGPKLLIQFQNNGVVDDSQLPKDRFSAERLKGVDSTLKIQPAKLEDSAVYLCASSLDWGVETQYFGPGTRLLVL.

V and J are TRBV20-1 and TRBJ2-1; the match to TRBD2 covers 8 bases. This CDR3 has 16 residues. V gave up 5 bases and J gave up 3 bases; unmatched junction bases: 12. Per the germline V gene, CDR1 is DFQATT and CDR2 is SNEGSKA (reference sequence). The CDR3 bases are TGCAGTGCTGGGAAGCCGACTAGCGTGGGCTACAATGAGCAGTTCTTC. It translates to CSAGKPTSVGYNEQFF.

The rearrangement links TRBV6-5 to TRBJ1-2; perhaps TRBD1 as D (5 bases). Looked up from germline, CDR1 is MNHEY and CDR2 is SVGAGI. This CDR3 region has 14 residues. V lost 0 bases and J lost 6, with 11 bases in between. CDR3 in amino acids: CASSYSTTGDGYTF. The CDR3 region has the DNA TGTGCCAGCAGTTACTCGACAACGGGGGATGGCTACACCTTC.

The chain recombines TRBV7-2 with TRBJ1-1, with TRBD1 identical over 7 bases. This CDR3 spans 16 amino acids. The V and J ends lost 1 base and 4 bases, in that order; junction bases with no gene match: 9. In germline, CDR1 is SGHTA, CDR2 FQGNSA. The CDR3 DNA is TGTGCCAGCAGCTTAGGAACAGGGGTTGACGGCACTGAAGCTTTCTTT. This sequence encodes CASSLGTGVDGTEAFF. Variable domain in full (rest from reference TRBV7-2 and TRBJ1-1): GAGVSQSPSNKVTEKGKDVELRCDPISGHTALYWYRQSLGQGLEFLIYFQGNSAPDKSGLPSDRFSAERTGGSVSTLTIQRTQQEDSAVYLCASSLGTGVDGTEAFFGQGTRLTVV.

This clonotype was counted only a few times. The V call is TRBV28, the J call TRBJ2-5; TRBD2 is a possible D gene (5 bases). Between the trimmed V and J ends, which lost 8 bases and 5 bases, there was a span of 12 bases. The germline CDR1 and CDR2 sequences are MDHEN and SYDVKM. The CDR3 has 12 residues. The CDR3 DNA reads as TGTGCCAGCGGGTTGCCGGGGGAGACCCAGTACTTC. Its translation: CASGLPGETQYF.

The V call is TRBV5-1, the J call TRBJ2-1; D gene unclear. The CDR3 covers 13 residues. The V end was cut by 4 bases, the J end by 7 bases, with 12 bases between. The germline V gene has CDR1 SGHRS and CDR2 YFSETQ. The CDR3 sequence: CASSVAIGNEQFF. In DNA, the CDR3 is TGCGCCAGCAGCGTGGCCATTGGAAATGAGCAGTTCTTC. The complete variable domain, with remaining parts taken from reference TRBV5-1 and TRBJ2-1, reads KAGVTQTPRYLIKTRGQQVTLSCSPISGHRSVSWYQQTPGQGLQFLFEYFSETQRNKGNFPGRFSGRQFSNSRSEMNVSTLELGDSALYLCASSVAIGNEQFFGPGTRLTVL.

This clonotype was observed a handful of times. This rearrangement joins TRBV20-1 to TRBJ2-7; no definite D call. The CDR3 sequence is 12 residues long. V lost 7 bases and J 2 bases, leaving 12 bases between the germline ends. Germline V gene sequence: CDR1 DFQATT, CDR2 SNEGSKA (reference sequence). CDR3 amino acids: CSVRTSPYEQYF. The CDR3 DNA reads TGCAGTGTTAGGACCAGCCCCTACGAGCAGTACTTC.

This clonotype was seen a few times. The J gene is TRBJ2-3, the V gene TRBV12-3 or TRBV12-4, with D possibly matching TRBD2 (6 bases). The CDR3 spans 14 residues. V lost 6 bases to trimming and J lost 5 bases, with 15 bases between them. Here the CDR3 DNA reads TGTGCCAGCAGCGTTGGTGGAGGGGTAGATACGCAGTATTTT. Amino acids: CASSVGGGVDTQYF.

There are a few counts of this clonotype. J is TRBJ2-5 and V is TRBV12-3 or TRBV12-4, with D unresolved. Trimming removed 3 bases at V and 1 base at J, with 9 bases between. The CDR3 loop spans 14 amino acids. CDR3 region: CASSFSWAQETQYF. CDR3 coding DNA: TGTGCCAGCAGTTTTAGTTGGGCCCAAGAGACCCAGTACTTC.

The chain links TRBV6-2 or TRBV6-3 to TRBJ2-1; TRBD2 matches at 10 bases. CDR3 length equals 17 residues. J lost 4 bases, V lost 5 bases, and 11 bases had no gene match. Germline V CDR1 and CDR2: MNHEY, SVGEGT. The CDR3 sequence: CASSRIIAGGSYNEQFF. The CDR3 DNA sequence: TGTGCCAGCAGTCGAATCATAGCGGGGGGCTCTTACAATGAGCAGTTCTTC.

The CDR3 reads CASSGGLGGGYGYTF. As DNA, the CDR3 is TGTGCCAGCAGTGGAGGTCTCGGTGGGGGCTATGGCTACACCTTC. The chain combines TRBV27 with TRBJ1-2, with a possible D match to TRBD1 (5 bases). V was shortened by 5 bases and J by 4 bases, with 17 bases between the two germline ends. Per germline, CDR1 MNHEY and CDR2 SMNVEV (reference sequence). This CDR3 spans 15 amino acids.

CDR3 DNA sequence: TGTGCCACCAGCAGAGGTAGAGGACAGGGATCGCTCTATGGCTACACCTTC. Protein sequence: CATSRGRGQGSLYGYTF. The chain joins TRBV15 to TRBJ1-2; TRBD1 agrees at 8 bases. This CDR3 has 17 residues. V shed 1 base and J 4 bases; nucleotides not matched to a gene: 11. Germline-derived CDR1 and CDR2 are LNHNV and YYDKDF (reference sequence).